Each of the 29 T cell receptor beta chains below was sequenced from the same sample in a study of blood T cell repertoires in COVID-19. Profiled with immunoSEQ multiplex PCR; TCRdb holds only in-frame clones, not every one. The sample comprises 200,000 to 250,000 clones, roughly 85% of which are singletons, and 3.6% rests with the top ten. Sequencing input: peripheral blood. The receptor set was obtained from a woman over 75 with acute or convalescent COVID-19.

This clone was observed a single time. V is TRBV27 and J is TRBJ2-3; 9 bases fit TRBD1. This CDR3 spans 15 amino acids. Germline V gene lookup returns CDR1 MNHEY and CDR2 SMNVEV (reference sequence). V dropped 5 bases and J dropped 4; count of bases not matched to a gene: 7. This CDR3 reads CASSAGQGEADTQYF. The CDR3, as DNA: TGTGCCAGCAGTGCGGGACAGGGTGAGGCAGATACGCAGTATTTT.

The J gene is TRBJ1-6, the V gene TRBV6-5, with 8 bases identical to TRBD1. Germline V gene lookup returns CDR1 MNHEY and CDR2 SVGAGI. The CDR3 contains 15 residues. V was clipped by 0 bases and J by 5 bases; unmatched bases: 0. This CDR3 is CASSYSRGHNSPLHF. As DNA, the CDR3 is TGTGCCAGCAGTTACTCCAGGGGGCATAATTCACCCCTCCACTTT.

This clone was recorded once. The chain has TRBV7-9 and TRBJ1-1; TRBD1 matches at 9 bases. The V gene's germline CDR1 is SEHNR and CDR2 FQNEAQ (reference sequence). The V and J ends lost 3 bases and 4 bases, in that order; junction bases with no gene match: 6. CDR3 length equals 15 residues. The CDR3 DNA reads TGTGCCAGCAGCTTCGGACAGGGGCGTAGCACTGAAGCTTTCTTT. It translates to CASSFGQGRSTEAFF.

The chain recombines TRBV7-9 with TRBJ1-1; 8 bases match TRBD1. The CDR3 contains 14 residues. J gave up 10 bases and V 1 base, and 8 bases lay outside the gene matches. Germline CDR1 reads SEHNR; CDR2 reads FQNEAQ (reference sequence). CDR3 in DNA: TGTGCCAGCAGCTTAGGACAGGGGATGAATCGAGCTTTCTTT. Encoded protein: CASSLGQGMNRAFF. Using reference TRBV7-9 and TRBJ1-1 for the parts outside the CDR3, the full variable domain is DTGVSQNPRHKITKRGQNVTFRCDPISEHNRLYWYRQTLGQGPEFLTYFQNEAQLEKSRLLSDRFSAERPKGSFSTLEIQRTEQGDSAMYLCASSLGQGMNRAFFGQGTRLTVV.

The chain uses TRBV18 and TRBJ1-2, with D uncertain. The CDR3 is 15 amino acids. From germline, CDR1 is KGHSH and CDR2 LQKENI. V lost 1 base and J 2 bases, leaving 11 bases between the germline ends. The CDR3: CASSPLSKQNYGYTF. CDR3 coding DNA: TGTGCCAGCTCACCACTTTCGAAACAGAACTATGGCTACACCTTC. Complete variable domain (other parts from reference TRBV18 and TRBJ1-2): NAGVMQNPRHLVRRRGQEARLRCSPMKGHSHVYWYRQLPEEGLKFMVYLQKENIIDESGMPKERFSAEFPKEGPSILRIQQVVRGDSAAYFCASSPLSKQNYGYTFGSGTRLTVV.

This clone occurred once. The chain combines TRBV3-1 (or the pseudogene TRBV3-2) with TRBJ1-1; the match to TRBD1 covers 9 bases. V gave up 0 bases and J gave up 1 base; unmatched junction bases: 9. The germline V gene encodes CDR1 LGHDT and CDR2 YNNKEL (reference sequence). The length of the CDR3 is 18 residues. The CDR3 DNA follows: TGTGCCAGCAGCCAAGATTATGGGACAGGGCAGACGAACACTGAAGCTTTCTTT. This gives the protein CASSQDYGTGQTNTEAFF.

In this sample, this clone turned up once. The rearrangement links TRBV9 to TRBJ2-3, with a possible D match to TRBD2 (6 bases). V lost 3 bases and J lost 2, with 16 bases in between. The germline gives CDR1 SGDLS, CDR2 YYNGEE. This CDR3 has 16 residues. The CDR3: CASSAGRTPNTDTQYF. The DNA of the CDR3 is TGTGCCAGCAGCGCAGGGAGGACTCCGAACACAGATACGCAGTATTTT.

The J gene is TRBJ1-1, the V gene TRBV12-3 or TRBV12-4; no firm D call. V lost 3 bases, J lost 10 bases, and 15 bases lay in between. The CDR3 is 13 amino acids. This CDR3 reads CASSFRGGNVAFF. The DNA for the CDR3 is TGTGCCAGCAGTTTTCGGGGAGGAAATGTAGCTTTCTTT.

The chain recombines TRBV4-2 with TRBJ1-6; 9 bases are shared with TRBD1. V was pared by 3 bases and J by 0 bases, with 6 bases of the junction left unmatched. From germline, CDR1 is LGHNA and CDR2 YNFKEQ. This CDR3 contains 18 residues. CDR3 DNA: TGTGCCAGCAGCCACCCCGGGACAGGGAGCTCCTATAATTCACCCCTCCACTTT. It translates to CASSHPGTGSSYNSPLHF.

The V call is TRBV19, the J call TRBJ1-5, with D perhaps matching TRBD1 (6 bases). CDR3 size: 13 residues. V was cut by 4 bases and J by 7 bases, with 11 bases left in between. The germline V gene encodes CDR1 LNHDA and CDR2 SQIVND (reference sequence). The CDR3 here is CASSTIQGQPQHF. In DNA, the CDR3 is TGTGCCAGTAGTACTATACAGGGACAGCCCCAGCATTTT.

Here the CDR3 DNA reads TGTGCCAGCAGTCCAGGGGGCGCGTGGACTGAAGCTTTCTTT. Its protein is CASSPGGAWTEAFF. This chain connects TRBV5-5 to TRBJ1-1; 8 bases map to TRBD1. This CDR3 comprises 14 residues. The ends lost 5 bases at V and 5 bases at J; junction bases unmatched: 8. Germline V lookup: CDR1 SGHKS, CDR2 YYEKEE (reference sequence).

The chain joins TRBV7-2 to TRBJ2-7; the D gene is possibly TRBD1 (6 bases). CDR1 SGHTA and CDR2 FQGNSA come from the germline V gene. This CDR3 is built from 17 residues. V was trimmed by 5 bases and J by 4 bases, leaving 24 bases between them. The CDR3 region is CASSPGLGTRGGYEQYF. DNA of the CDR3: TGTGCCAGCAGCCCTGGGTTGGGGACAAGAGGGGGATACGAGCAGTACTTC.

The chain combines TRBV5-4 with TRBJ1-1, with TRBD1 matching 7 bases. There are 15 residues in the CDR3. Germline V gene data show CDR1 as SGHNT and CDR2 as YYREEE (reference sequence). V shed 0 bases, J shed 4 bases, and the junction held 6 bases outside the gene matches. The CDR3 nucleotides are TGTGCCAGCAGCTTGGCCAAGGGGGCCGGCACTGAAGCTTTCTTT. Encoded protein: CASSLAKGAGTEAFF. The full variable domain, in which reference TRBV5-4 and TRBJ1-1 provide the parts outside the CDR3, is ETGVTQSPTHLIKTRGQQVTLRCSSQSGHNTVSWYQQALGQGPQFIFQYYREEENGRGNFPPRFSGLQFPNYSSELNVNALELDDSALYLCASSLAKGAGTEAFFGQGTRLTVV.

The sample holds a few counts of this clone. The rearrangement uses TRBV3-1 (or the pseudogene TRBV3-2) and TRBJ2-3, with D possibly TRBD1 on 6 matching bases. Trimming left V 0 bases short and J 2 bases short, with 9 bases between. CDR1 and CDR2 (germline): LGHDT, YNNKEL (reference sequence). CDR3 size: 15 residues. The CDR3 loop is CASSQEAGATDTQYF. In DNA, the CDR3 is TGTGCCAGCAGCCAAGAGGCAGGGGCCACAGATACGCAGTATTTT.

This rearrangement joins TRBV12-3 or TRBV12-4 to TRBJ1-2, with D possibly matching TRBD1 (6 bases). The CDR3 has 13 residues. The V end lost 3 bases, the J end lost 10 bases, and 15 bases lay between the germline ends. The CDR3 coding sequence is TGTGCCAGCAGTTTGGTTTTTGGGACATCCTACACCTTC. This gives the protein CASSLVFGTSYTF.

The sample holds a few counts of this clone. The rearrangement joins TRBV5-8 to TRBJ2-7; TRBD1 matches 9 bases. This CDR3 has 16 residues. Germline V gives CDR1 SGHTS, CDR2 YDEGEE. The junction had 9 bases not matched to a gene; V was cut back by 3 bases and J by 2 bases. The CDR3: CASSSEGQGFTYEQYF. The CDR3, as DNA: TGTGCCAGCAGCTCGGAAGGACAGGGGTTTACCTACGAGCAGTACTTC.

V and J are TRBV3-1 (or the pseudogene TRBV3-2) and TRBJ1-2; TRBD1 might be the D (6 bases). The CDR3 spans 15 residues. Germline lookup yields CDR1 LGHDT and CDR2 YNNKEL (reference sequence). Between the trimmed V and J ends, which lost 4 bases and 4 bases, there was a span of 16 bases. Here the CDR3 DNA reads TGTGCCAGCAGCCCGCTCGGGGGGCTGGGCTATGGCTACACCTTC. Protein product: CASSPLGGLGYGYTF.

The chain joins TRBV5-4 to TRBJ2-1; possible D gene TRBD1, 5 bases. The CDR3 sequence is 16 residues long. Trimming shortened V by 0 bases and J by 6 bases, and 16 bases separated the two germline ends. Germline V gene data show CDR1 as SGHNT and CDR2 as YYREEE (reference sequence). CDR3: CASSLGSSFQGNEQFF. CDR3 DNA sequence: TGTGCCAGCAGCTTGGGAAGCAGTTTCCAGGGCAATGAGCAGTTCTTC.

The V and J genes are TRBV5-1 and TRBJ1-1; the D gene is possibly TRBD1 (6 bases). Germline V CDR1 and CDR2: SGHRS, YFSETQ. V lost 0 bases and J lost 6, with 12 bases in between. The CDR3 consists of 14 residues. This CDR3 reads CASSLEFPGAEAFF. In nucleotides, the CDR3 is TGCGCCAGCAGCTTGGAATTTCCAGGGGCTGAAGCTTTCTTT.

In DNA form, the CDR3 reads TGTGCCAGCAGTTCGTCCAGGGCGCGCTCTGGGGCCAACGTCCTGACTTTC. Translation gives CASSSSRARSGANVLTF. The genes are TRBV28 and TRBJ2-6; tentatively, D is TRBD1 (5 bases). Germline V gene lookup returns CDR1 MDHEN and CDR2 SYDVKM. The CDR3 is made up of 17 amino acids. V lost 4 bases and J lost 0, with 13 bases in between.

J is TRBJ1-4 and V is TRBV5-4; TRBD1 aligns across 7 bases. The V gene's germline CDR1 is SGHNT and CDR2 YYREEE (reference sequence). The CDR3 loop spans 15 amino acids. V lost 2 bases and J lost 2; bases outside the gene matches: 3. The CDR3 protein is CASSFYRGTNEKLFF. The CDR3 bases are TGTGCCAGCAGCTTTTACAGGGGTACTAATGAAAAACTGTTTTTT. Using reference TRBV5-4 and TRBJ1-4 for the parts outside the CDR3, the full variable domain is ETGVTQSPTHLIKTRGQQVTLRCSSQSGHNTVSWYQQALGQGPQFIFQYYREEENGRGNFPPRFSGLQFPNYSSELNVNALELDDSALYLCASSFYRGTNEKLFFGSGTQLSVL.

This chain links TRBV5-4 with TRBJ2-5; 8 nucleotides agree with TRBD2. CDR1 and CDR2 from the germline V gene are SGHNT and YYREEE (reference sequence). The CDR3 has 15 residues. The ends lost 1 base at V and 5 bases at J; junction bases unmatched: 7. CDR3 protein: CASSLRGGAGETQYF. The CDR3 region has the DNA TGTGCCAGCAGCTTGCGGGGGGGGGCCGGGGAGACCCAGTACTTC.

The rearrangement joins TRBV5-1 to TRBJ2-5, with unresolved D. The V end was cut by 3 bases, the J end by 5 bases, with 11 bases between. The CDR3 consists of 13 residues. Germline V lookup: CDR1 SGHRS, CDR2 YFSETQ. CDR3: CASSSSNRETQYF. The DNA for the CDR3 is TGCGCCAGCAGCTCGAGCAATCGGGAGACCCAGTACTTC.

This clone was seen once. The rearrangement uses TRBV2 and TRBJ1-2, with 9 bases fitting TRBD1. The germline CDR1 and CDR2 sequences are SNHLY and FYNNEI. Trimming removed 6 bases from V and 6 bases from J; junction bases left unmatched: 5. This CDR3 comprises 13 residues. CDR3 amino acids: CASSPGQGNGYTF. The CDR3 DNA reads TGTGCCAGCAGCCCTGGACAGGGGAATGGCTACACCTTC.

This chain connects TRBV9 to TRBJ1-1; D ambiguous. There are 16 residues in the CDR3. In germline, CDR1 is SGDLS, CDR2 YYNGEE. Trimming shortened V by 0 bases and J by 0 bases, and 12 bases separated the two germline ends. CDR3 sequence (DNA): TGTGCCAGCAGCGTAGACCCTACAGCAATGAACACTGAAGCTTTCTTT. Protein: CASSVDPTAMNTEAFF.

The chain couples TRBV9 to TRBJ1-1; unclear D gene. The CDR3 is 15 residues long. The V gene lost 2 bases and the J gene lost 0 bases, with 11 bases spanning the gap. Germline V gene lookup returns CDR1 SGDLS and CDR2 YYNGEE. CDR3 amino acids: CASSVGPFMNTEAFF. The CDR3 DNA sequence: TGTGCCAGCAGCGTTGGCCCGTTCATGAACACTGAAGCTTTCTTT. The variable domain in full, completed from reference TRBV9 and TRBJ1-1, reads DSGVTQTPKHLITATGQRVTLRCSPRSGDLSVYWYQQSLDQGLQFLIQYYNGEERAKGNILERFSAQQFPDLHSELNLSSLELGDSALYFCASSVGPFMNTEAFFGQGTRLTVV.

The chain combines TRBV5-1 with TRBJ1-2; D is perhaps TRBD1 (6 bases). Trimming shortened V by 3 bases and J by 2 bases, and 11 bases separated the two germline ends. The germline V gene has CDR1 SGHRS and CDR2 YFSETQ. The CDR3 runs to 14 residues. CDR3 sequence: CASSSETGNYGYTF. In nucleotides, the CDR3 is TGCGCCAGCAGCTCGGAAACAGGGAACTATGGCTACACCTTC.

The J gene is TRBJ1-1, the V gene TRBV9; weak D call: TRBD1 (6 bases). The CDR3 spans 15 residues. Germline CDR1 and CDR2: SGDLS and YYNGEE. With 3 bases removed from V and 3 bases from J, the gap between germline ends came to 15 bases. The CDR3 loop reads CASSATGGRDTEAFF. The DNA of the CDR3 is TGTGCCAGCAGCGCAACGGGGGGCCGGGACACTGAAGCTTTCTTT.

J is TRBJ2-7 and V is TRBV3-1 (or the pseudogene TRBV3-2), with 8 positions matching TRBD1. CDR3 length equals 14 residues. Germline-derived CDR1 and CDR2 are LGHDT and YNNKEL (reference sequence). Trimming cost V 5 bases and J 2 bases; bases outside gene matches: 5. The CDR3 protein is CASSFGTGTYEQYF. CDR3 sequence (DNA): TGTGCCAGCAGCTTTGGGACAGGCACCTACGAGCAGTACTTC.